This TCR beta chain is drawn from a study of CD8+ T cells in alopecia areata. Findings and caveats of the study: On tofacitinib, scalp and blood still held many of the expanded lesional clones. Baseline CD8+ expansion's link to response remains uncertain, as there was one nonresponder.

Points on this clone: The antigen is undetermined.

The CDR3 has 15 residues. Germline V gene sequence: CDR1 MDHEN, CDR2 SYDVKM. cDNA serving as the sequencing template came from extracted, reverse transcribed RNA. The assay was immunoSEQ multiplex PCR, and TCRdb's table has in-frame clones only and misses some. The table has some 42,000 clones, approximately 92% seen once. Noted treatment: oral pan-JAK inhibitor, 5-10 mg twice daily. Collection of lesional scalp punch biopsies and peripheral blood was performed in alopecia areata patients. Sample: CD8+ T cells sorted from blood, taken at week 24, from a patient treated with tofacitinib. The chain carries TRBV28 and TRBJ2-5; 9 bases map to TRBD1. Gene TRBJ2-7 matches the end of the DNA better, so the J call may be wrong. The receptor comes from a human donor with alopecia areata. CDR3: CASSDPGQGFYEQYF. CDR3 nucleotide sequence: TGTGCCAGCAGCGATCCGGGACAGGGATTCTACGAGCAGTACTTC.